The TCR beta chain under discussion was sequenced for a study of T cell responses to AZD1222 COVID-19 vaccine. The study, taken as a whole, reports: Clonal diversity was possibly underestimated, and the donors were mostly white British, with more females. AZD1222 recipients seropositive at baseline numbered only six.

As concerns this clone: The antigen is undetermined.

CDR3 length: 15 residues. The junction had 2 bases not matched to a gene; V was cut back by 4 bases and J by 5 bases. The germline CDR1 and CDR2 sequences are LGHNA and YSLEER. Assay: immunoSEQ multiplex PCR; the TCRdb copy retains only in-frame clones and omits some. The table has 150,000 or so clones, approximately 90% seen once. V is TRBV4-3 and J is TRBJ2-2; the match to TRBD2 covers 12 bases. This sample comprised peripheral blood, obtained on day 0 of AZD1222 vaccination. This TCR was recovered from an adult in good health. CDR3 sequence reads: CASSLGLAGTGELFF. CDR3 DNA: TGCGCCAGCAGCCTAGGACTAGCGGGGACCGGGGAGCTGTTTTTT.